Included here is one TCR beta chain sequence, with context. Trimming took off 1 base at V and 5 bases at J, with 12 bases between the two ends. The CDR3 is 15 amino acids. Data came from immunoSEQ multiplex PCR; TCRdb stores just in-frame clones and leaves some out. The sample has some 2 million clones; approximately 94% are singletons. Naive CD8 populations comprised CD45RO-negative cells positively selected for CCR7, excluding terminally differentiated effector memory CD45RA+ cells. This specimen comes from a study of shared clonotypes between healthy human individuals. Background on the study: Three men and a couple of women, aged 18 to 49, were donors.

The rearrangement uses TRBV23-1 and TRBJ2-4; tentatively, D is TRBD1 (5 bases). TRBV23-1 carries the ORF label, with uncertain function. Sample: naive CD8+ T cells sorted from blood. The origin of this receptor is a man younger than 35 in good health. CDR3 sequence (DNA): TGCGCCAGCAGTCAATTTCGCAGGGTCCAAAACATTCAGTACTTC. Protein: CASSQFRRVQNIQYF.